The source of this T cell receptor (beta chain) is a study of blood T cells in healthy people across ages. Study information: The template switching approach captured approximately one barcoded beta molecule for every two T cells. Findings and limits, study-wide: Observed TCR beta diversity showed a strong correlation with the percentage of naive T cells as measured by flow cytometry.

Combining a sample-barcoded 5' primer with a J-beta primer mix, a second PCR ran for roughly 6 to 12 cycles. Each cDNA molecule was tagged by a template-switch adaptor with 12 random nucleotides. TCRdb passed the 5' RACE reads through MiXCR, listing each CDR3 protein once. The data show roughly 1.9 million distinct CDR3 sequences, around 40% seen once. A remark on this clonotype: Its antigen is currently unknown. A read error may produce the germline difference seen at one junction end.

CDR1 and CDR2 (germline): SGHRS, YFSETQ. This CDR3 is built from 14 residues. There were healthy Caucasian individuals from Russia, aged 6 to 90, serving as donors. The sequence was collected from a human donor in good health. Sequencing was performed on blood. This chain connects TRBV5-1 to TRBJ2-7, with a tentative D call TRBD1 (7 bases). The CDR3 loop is CASSPQGGSSEQYF. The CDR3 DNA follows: TGCGCCAGCAGCCCCCAGGGGGGATCCTCCGAGCAGTACTTC.